The 19 T cell receptor beta chains reported below all come from one sample, sequenced in a study of blood T cell repertoires in COVID-19. Some clones are missing from TCRdb's copy, which holds only in-frame ones; the method was immunoSEQ multiplex PCR. The table shows about 200,000 clones, with around nine tenths occurring only once. Sequenced: peripheral blood. These receptor sequences come from a man aged 50-59 years with COVID-19, enrolled during active disease.

DNA for the CDR3: TGTGCCAGCAGCTTACAGAACTCTGGGGCCAACGTCCTGACTTTC. Translating it yields CASSLQNSGANVLTF. The chain carries TRBV5-4 and TRBJ2-6, with D unresolved. CDR1 is SGHNT, CDR2 YYREEE, per germline (reference sequence). Between the trimmed V and J ends, which lost 2 bases and 0 bases, there was a span of 6 bases. There are 15 residues in the CDR3.

This clone was counted between two and nine times. This chain uses TRBV4-1 with TRBJ1-2; 7 bases are shared with TRBD1. After removal of 1 base from V and 4 bases from J, the junction contained 6 bases not matched to a gene. Germline V lookup: CDR1 MGHRA, CDR2 YSYEKL. This CDR3 is built from 15 residues. The CDR3 DNA reads as TGCGCCAGCAGCCAAGGGGGACAGCTCCCCTATGGCTACACCTTC. Protein: CASSQGGQLPYGYTF.

This clone was seen at least ten times. V gene TRBV19 combines with J gene TRBJ1-4; 8 bases align to TRBD1. Germline V CDR1 and CDR2: LNHDA, SQIVND (reference sequence). Germline trimming cut 4 bases from V and 7 bases from J; bases unmatched to any gene: 5. The CDR3 is 14 amino acids. The CDR3 nucleotides are TGTGCCAGTAGTAGCAGGGGGCGGGTTGAAAAACTGTTTTTT. It translates to CASSSRGRVEKLFF.

The chain carries TRBV11-3 and TRBJ2-1, with D possibly matching TRBD1 (6 bases). Trimming left V 0 bases short and J 6 bases short, with 9 bases between. Germline CDR1 reads SGHNT; CDR2 reads YENEEA. The CDR3 totals 14 residues. The DNA of the CDR3 is TGTGCCAGCAGCTTAGAGGCAGGGGTCAATGAGCAGTTCTTC. This codes for CASSLEAGVNEQFF.

The CDR3 sequence is CSVEGAGVSGASYNEQFF. The CDR3, as DNA: TGCAGCGTTGAGGGGGCGGGGGTTAGCGGGGCATCCTACAATGAGCAGTTCTTC. J is TRBJ2-1 and V is TRBV29-1, with 8 bases that match TRBD2. J lost 1 base, V lost 3 bases, and 14 bases had no gene match. The CDR3 is 18 residues long. CDR1 and CDR2 from the germline V gene are SQVTM and ANQGSEA.

The V gene is TRBV7-2, the J gene TRBJ2-1; 8 bases are a match to TRBD2. Looked up from germline, CDR1 is SGHTA and CDR2 is FQGNSA. The V and J ends lost 6 bases and 11 bases, in that order; junction bases with no gene match: 9. The CDR3 has 13 residues. CDR3 nucleotide sequence: TGTGCCAGCAGTTTCGTCGAGCGGGAGCAGCAGTTCTTC. Residues: CASSFVEREQQFF. Filled out from reference TRBV7-2 and TRBJ2-1, the complete variable domain reads GAGVSQSPSNKVTEKGKDVELRCDPISGHTALYWYRQSLGQGLEFLIYFQGNSAPDKSGLPSDRFSAERTGGSVSTLTIQRTQQEDSAVYLCASSFVEREQQFFGPGTRLTVL.

The rearrangement links TRBV10-3 to TRBJ2-7; weak D call: TRBD1 (5 bases). Germline V gene lookup returns CDR1 ENHRY and CDR2 SYGVKD. The CDR3 covers 14 residues. V gave up 3 bases and J gave up 4 bases, with 13 bases separating them. In DNA, the CDR3 is TGTGCCATCAGTGAAGGCTCAGGGTCGTACGAGCAGTACTTC. Translation: CAISEGSGSYEQYF.

V is TRBV21-1 and J is TRBJ2-2; the table's D call, TRBD2, has no DNA check behind it. TRBV21-1 constitutes a pseudogene. This CDR3 region has 22 residues. In DNA form, the CDR3 reads TGTGCCAGCAGCAATGGCGGACCGGGGGTAATTTTACACATAAGGAACACCGGGGAGCTGTTTTTT. Protein sequence: CASSNGGPGVILHIRNTGELFF.

The genes are TRBV10-3 and TRBJ2-3; D might be TRBD2 (6 bases). V was trimmed by 6 bases and J by 2 bases, leaving 9 bases between them. CDR3 size: 13 residues. Germline CDR1 reads ENHRY; CDR2 reads SYGVKD. Here the CDR3 DNA reads TGTGCCATCAGGCGGGACCTCACAGATACGCAGTATTTT. Translation gives CAIRRDLTDTQYF.

The rearrangement joins TRBV3-1 (or the pseudogene TRBV3-2) to TRBJ2-1; TRBD2 aligns across 12 bases. Germline V gene lookup returns CDR1 LGHDT and CDR2 YNNKEL (reference sequence). The CDR3 contains 15 residues. J lost 13 bases, V lost 4 bases, and 11 bases had no gene match. DNA of the CDR3: TGTGCCAGCAGCCCTAGCGGGGGGGGCCAACGGGAACAGTTCTTC. It codes for CASSPSGGGQREQFF.

The V gene is TRBV2, the J gene TRBJ2-7; a possible D gene is TRBD2 (5 bases). The germline V gene has CDR1 SNHLY and CDR2 FYNNEI. Trimming removed 5 bases from V and 0 bases from J, with 5 bases in between. The CDR3 spans 12 residues. In DNA form, the CDR3 reads TGTGCCAGCAGTCGGGACTCCTACGAGCAGTACTTC. The encoded protein is CASSRDSYEQYF.

V gene TRBV5-5 combines with J gene TRBJ1-6; tentatively, D is TRBD1 (6 bases). Germline V gives CDR1 SGHKS, CDR2 YYEKEE (reference sequence). This CDR3 region has 15 residues. Trimming removed 4 bases from V and 7 bases from J, with 15 bases in between. The CDR3 DNA sequence: TGTGCCAGCAGCACAGACCCAGGGGAGAATTCACCCCTCCACTTT. Its protein is CASSTDPGENSPLHF.

This chain connects TRBV18 to TRBJ1-2, with TRBD1 matching over 10 bases. The germline V gene encodes CDR1 KGHSH and CDR2 LQKENI. The length of the CDR3 is 15 residues. Losses at the gene ends were 1 base for V and 7 bases for J; bases not matched to a gene: 6. CDR3 bases: TGTGCCAGCTCACCACTCCGGGACAGGGGTTTTGGCTACACCTTC. Encoded protein: CASSPLRDRGFGYTF.

This chain joins TRBV6-5 and TRBJ1-1; a possible D gene is TRBD1 (5 bases). The V end lost 6 bases, the J end lost 5 bases, and 19 bases lay between the germline ends. The CDR3 has 15 residues. Germline V gives CDR1 MNHEY, CDR2 SVGAGI. CDR3 amino acids: CASRTGVLRRTEAFF. DNA of the CDR3: TGTGCCAGCAGAACGGGGGTTTTACGAAGAACTGAAGCTTTCTTT.

This chain connects TRBV6-4 to TRBJ1-1; 7 bases are a match to TRBD1. Germline CDR1 reads MRHNA; CDR2 reads SNTAGT. The CDR3 consists of 14 residues. The V and J ends lost 4 bases and 4 bases, in that order; junction bases with no gene match: 6. In DNA form, the CDR3 reads TGTGCCAGCAGTGCCACAGACAGGGCCACTGAAGCTTTCTTT. As protein: CASSATDRATEAFF.

This rearrangement joins TRBV21-1 to TRBJ2-3; the tabulated D call, TRBD2, remains unverified against the DNA. TRBV21-1 is a known pseudogene. This CDR3 has 18 residues. DNA for the CDR3: TGTGCCAGCCTAAAAATCCAATTCCTAGGCAATCGCACAGATACGCAGTATTTT. Its protein is CASLKIQFLGNRTDTQYF.

The chain couples TRBV25-1 to TRBJ2-5, with D possibly matching TRBD1 (5 bases). The CDR3 has 14 residues. Trimming cost V 6 bases and J 3 bases, with 14 bases left between them. Per germline, CDR1 MGHDK and CDR2 SYGVNS. The CDR3 protein is CASSERKGKETQYF. The CDR3 DNA follows: TGTGCCAGCAGCGAACGAAAGGGGAAAGAGACCCAGTACTTC. The variable domain in full, completed from reference TRBV25-1 and TRBJ2-5, reads EADIYQTPRYLVIGTGKKITLECSQTMGHDKMYWYQQDPGMELHLIHYSYGVNSTEKGDLSSESTVSRIRTEHFPLTLESARPSHTSQYLCASSERKGKETQYFGPGTRLLVL.

The chain recombines TRBV7-3 with TRBJ1-1; D may be TRBD1 (6 bases). The V gene lost 6 bases and the J gene lost 4 bases, with 15 bases spanning the gap. Germline V gene sequence: CDR1 SGHTA, CDR2 FQGTGA. The CDR3 extends over 14 amino acids. CDR3 loop: CASSPNQGFTEAFF. The CDR3 bases are TGTGCCAGCAGTCCAAATCAGGGGTTCACTGAAGCTTTCTTT.

J is TRBJ2-7 and V is TRBV5-1; TRBD1 aligns across 10 bases. The CDR3 is 15 residues long. Germline V gene sequence: CDR1 SGHRS, CDR2 YFSETQ. V shed 3 bases, J shed 8 bases, and the junction held 11 bases outside the gene matches. The CDR3, as DNA: TGCGCCAGCAGCTCAGGGGGACAGGGGTATGGCCAGCAGTACTTC. This codes for CASSSGGQGYGQQYF.